The 17 T cell receptor beta chains below come from one sample, sequenced in a study of T cell repertoires in cytomegalovirus infection (dated by TCRdb to about 2019). Reads for this sample came from an Illumina HiSeq 1500. TCRdb passed the public sequencing reads through fastp at Q25 and MiXCR, retaining productive beta sequences. Rows are combined by CDR3 protein, so each entry shows the most common genes and DNA. In all, the sample holds around 530,000 distinct CDR3 sequences, and 15% to 20% of those were seen once. The top ten clones comprise under 30% of the sample. Sequenced material: CD8+ T cells from PBMCs. These receptors were obtained from a human donor in good health (CMV status not recorded). Some clones in this sample may be carry-over from other donors' samples.

This clonotype appeared a few times. The J gene is TRBJ2-7, the V gene TRBV5-1; TRBD1 agrees at 8 bases. Germline V gene data show CDR1 as SGHRS and CDR2 as YFSETQ. V trimming: 4 bases; J trimming: 1 base; junction bases outside the gene matches: 7. The CDR3 contains 15 residues. CDR3 sequence: CASSPRDRLSYEQYF. CDR3 in DNA: TGCGCCAGCAGCCCCCGGGACAGGTTGTCCTACGAGCAGTACTTC.

Ten or more counts support this clonotype. The chain joins TRBV7-6 to TRBJ2-5, with D possibly being TRBD2 (5 bases). Germline V CDR1 and CDR2: SGHVS, FNYEAQ. Trimming took 3 bases from V and 1 from J, leaving 15 bases between them. This CDR3 comprises 16 residues. The CDR3 reads CASSFSGFTSQETQYF. For the CDR3, the DNA is TGTGCCAGCAGCTTCTCGGGGTTTACTTCCCAAGAGACCCAGTACTTC.

The CDR3 loop reads CSVEGAAEGFSYNEQFF. CDR3 bases: TGCAGCGTTGAAGGAGCTGCGGAGGGGTTCTCCTACAATGAGCAGTTCTTC. The chain uses TRBV29-1 and TRBJ2-1; tentative D call: TRBD2 (6 bases). The CDR3 has 17 amino acids. Germline lookup yields CDR1 SQVTM and CDR2 ANQGSEA. The V end lost 1 base, the J end lost 0 bases, and 16 bases lay between the germline ends.

This clonotype has only a few counts. This CDR3 reads CASRGTSGSRDKNIQYF. DNA for the CDR3: TGTGCCAGCAGAGGGACTAGCGGGAGTCGTGACAAAAACATTCAGTACTTC. V and J are TRBV2 and TRBJ2-4; TRBD2 aligns across 14 bases. The CDR3 contains 17 residues. The germline V gene encodes CDR1 SNHLY and CDR2 FYNNEI. V lost 6 bases to trimming and J lost 3 bases; unmatched junction nucleotides: 7.

Ten or more counts support this clonotype. J is TRBJ2-7 and V is TRBV11-2, with 8 bases lining up with TRBD1. Germline-derived CDR1 and CDR2 are SGHAT and FQNNGV. J was trimmed by 2 bases and V by 5 bases; bases with no gene match: 8. The CDR3 is made up of 15 amino acids. CDR3 sequence: CASSLGTGHAYEQYF. In DNA form, the CDR3 reads TGTGCCAGCAGCCTAGGGACAGGTCACGCCTACGAGCAGTACTTC.

This clonotype was observed many times. V is TRBV7-3 and J is TRBJ2-2, with 7 bases aligning to TRBD2. The length of the CDR3 is 14 residues. The V segment lost 4 bases and the J segment 6 bases; nucleotides outside the gene matches: 5. Germline V gives CDR1 SGHTA, CDR2 FQGTGA. In DNA form, the CDR3 reads TGTGCCAGCAGCTCCGGGACTACCCCCGGGGAGCTGTTTTTT. Protein sequence: CASSSGTTPGELFF. The full variable domain, with the rest looked up from reference TRBV7-3 and TRBJ2-2, is GAGVSQTPSNKVTEKGKYVELRCDPISGHTALYWYRQSLGQGPEFLIYFQGTGAADDSGLPNDRFFAVRPEGSVSTLKIQRTERGDSAVYLCASSSGTTPGELFFGEGSRLTVL.

This clonotype was counted at least ten times. The chain carries TRBV11-2 and TRBJ1-6, with D perhaps matching TRBD1 (5 bases). V was trimmed by 5 bases and J by 14 bases, leaving 19 bases between them. Germline V gives CDR1 SGHAT, CDR2 FQNNGV. The CDR3 sequence is 14 residues long. The CDR3 DNA reads TGTGCCAGCAGCCACCCGGGACCGTCCGTATCCCTCCACTTT. Its protein product is CASSHPGPSVSLHF.

This clonotype was counted at least ten times. This chain uses TRBV20-1 with TRBJ2-3, with 12 bases aligning to TRBD1. V lost 0 bases, J lost 3 bases, and 4 bases stayed unmatched. This CDR3 is built from 16 residues. CDR1 is DFQATT and CDR2 is SNEGSKA in the germline V gene (reference sequence). The CDR3 sequence is CSARDAGQGATDTQYF. In DNA, the CDR3 is TGCAGTGCTAGAGATGCGGGACAGGGGGCAACAGATACGCAGTATTTT.

The rearrangement uses TRBV19 and TRBJ2-1, with 8 bases matching TRBD1. Germline assignment: CDR1 LNHDA and CDR2 SQIVND (reference sequence). The CDR3 has 11 residues. The V segment lost 7 bases and the J segment 10 bases; nucleotides outside the gene matches: 3. The CDR3 nucleotides read TGTGCCAGTAATGACAGGGGAGAGCAGTTCTTC. The encoded protein is CASNDRGEQFF.

This clonotype has just a few counts. J is TRBJ1-1 and V is TRBV27; a weak D match, TRBD1 (5 bases). The CDR3 is made up of 17 amino acids. CDR1 is MNHEY, CDR2 SMNVEV, per germline (reference sequence). V was trimmed by 5 bases and J by 4 bases, leaving 23 bases between them. CDR3 loop: CASSPTAPGIPGTEAFF. For the CDR3, the DNA is TGTGCCAGCAGTCCGACCGCCCCAGGGATCCCGGGCACTGAAGCTTTCTTT.

The J gene is TRBJ2-7, the V gene TRBV3-1, with D tentatively TRBD1 (5 bases). Germline V gene lookup returns CDR1 LGHDT and CDR2 YNNKEL (reference sequence). The CDR3 has 14 residues. V shed 4 bases and J shed 5 bases, with 15 bases lying between them. The CDR3 nucleotides are TGTGCCAGCAGCCGGGGCGGTACTGCGGACGAGCAGTACTTC. The encoded protein is CASSRGGTADEQYF.

The CDR3 region has the DNA TGTGCCACGCGTGCAGTGGCTGGTTACGAGCAGTACTTC. Translating it yields CATRAVAGYEQYF. The rearrangement links TRBV15 to TRBJ2-7; D is ambiguous. This CDR3 region has 13 residues. V was shortened by 9 bases and J by 4 bases, with 16 bases between the two germline ends. Germline V CDR1 and CDR2: LNHNV, YYDKDF (reference sequence).

This clonotype was picked up a small number of times. The chain joins TRBV2 to TRBJ1-2; D is perhaps TRBD1 (5 bases). This CDR3 has 15 residues. Germline V gene data show CDR1 as SNHLY and CDR2 as FYNNEI. The V gene lost 4 bases and the J gene lost 4 bases, with 16 bases spanning the gap. CDR3 sequence: CASSAVDRAIYGYTF. CDR3 sequence (DNA): TGTGCCAGCAGTGCTGTCGACAGAGCAATCTATGGCTACACCTTC.

This clonotype has a count of ten or more. The chain is built from TRBV11-2 and TRBJ1-3; maybe TRBD1 (6 bases). Trimming stripped 4 bases from V and 0 bases from J, with 13 bases between. Germline V CDR1 and CDR2: SGHAT, FQNNGV. This CDR3 comprises 16 residues. CDR3 in amino acids: CASSSPGQTSGNTIYF. As DNA, the CDR3 is TGTGCCAGCAGCTCACCGGGACAAACCTCTGGAAACACCATATATTTT. Using reference TRBV11-2 and TRBJ1-3 for the parts outside the CDR3, the full variable domain is EAGVAQSPRYKIIEKRQSVAFWCNPISGHATLYWYQQILGQGPKLLIQFQNNGVVDDSQLPKDRFSAERLKGVDSTLKIQPAKLEDSAVYLCASSSPGQTSGNTIYFGEGSWLTVV.

This clonotype has a handful of counts. This chain links TRBV11-2 with TRBJ2-4, with 11 bases aligning to TRBD2. This CDR3 spans 19 amino acids. With 2 bases clipped from V and 1 base from J, the junction kept 10 bases outside the gene matches. Germline V lookup: CDR1 SGHAT, CDR2 FQNNGV. The CDR3 here is CASSLSGLAGGMAKNIQYF. The CDR3 DNA reads TGTGCCAGCAGCTTATCCGGGCTAGCGGGAGGAATGGCCAAAAACATTCAGTACTTC. The whole variable domain, filled in from reference TRBV11-2 and TRBJ2-4, reads EAGVAQSPRYKIIEKRQSVAFWCNPISGHATLYWYQQILGQGPKLLIQFQNNGVVDDSQLPKDRFSAERLKGVDSTLKIQPAKLEDSAVYLCASSLSGLAGGMAKNIQYFGAGTRLSVL.

This clonotype was seen many times. DNA for the CDR3: TGTGCCAGCAGCTTAGTCGACAGGGCGGCCGAGCAGTACTTC. Its translation: CASSLVDRAAEQYF. V usage is TRBV11-1 and J usage is TRBJ2-7; 7 nucleotides align to TRBD1. Germline CDR1 reads SGHAT; CDR2 reads FQDESV (reference sequence). The CDR3 covers 14 residues. V was clipped by 1 base and J by 6 bases; unmatched bases: 6. Variable domain in full (rest from reference TRBV11-1 and TRBJ2-7): EAEVAQSPRYKITEKSQAVAFWCDPISGHATLYWYRQILGQGPELLVQFQDESVVDDSQLPKDRFSAERLKGVDSTLKIQPAELGDSAMYLCASSLVDRAAEQYFGPGTRLTVT.

This clonotype was detected ten times or more. V gene TRBV5-5 combines with J gene TRBJ2-7; D might be TRBD1 (6 bases). This CDR3 contains 14 residues. Germline CDR1 is SGHKS and CDR2 is YYEKEE (reference sequence). Deletions cut 1 base from V and 4 bases from J, with 12 bases between. CDR3 DNA: TGTGCCAGCAGCTTGAGGCAGGGGCGATACGAGCAGTACTTC. This sequence encodes CASSLRQGRYEQYF.